The T cell receptor beta chain described here comes from a study of T cell therapy after organ transplantation. General study results and limits: Effects of concurrent antirejection and antiviral medications were not evaluable.

Within the sample, this clone is large. Its antigen is not known. The assay was immunoSEQ multiplex PCR, and TCRdb's table has in-frame clones only and misses some. This sample has approximately 1,100 clones, with less than 45% found just once. IFN-gamma-secreting cells were captured from therapy product cells restimulated 4 hours with a CMV peptide pool. CDR1 is LGHNA and CDR2 is YSLEER in the germline V gene. The CDR3 has 15 amino acids. V gave up 0 bases and J gave up 6 bases, with 15 bases separating them. The TCR sequence derives from a human patient who had received a solid organ transplant and had CMV disease. Among the T cells, some may be from the graft donor. The rearrangement uses TRBV4-3 and TRBJ2-7, with a possible D match to TRBD2 (6 bases). Sequencing was done on a sample of cultured CD8+ T cells. The CDR3 is CASSQDGSTSSEQYF. The CDR3 DNA follows: TGCGCCAGCAGCCAAGATGGATCGACTAGTAGCGAGCAGTACTTC.